A selection of T cell receptor beta chains follows, all from one sample in a study of shared clonotypes between healthy human individuals. Generated by immunoSEQ multiplex PCR, the TCRdb table keeps only in-frame clones and is missing some. The table includes more than 500,000 clones, 95% detected once. Sample: naive CD8+ T cells sorted from blood. The receptor set was obtained from a woman aged 25 to 39 in good health. Both conserved end residues are part of each CDR3. The order of the fields is clone size, D gene, J gene, V gene, CDR3 DNA, CDR3 protein. The D gene is left open where the match is weak. A row's size may be missing; if present it is once, few, many or a size class.

abundance: once
d_gene: TRBD1
j_gene: TRBJ1-2
v_gene: TRBV5-6
CDR3nt: TGTGCCAGCAGCTTTCAGGGGGCGGATGGTTACACCTTC
CDR3aa: CASSFQGADGYTF

abundance: .
d_gene: .
j_gene: TRBJ1-2
v_gene: TRBV7-6
CDR3nt: TGTGCCAGCAGCTTAGTAGGGCTAGGTGGCTACACCTTC
CDR3aa: CASSLVGLGGYTF

abundance: .
d_gene: TRBD1
j_gene: TRBJ2-7
v_gene: TRBV27
CDR3nt: TGTGCCAGCAGTCCCGCCACAGGGGCCCCAGCCGAGCAGTACTTC
CDR3aa: CASSPATGAPAEQYF

abundance: .
d_gene: TRBD1
j_gene: TRBJ2-5
v_gene: TRBV11-2
CDR3nt: TGTGCCAGCAGCTCCACCGCCGGGACAGGGGGGTGGAAAGAGACCCAGTACTTC
CDR3aa: CASSSTAGTGGWKETQYF

abundance: .
d_gene: .
j_gene: TRBJ2-7
v_gene: TRBV5-1
CDR3nt: TGCGCCAGCAGCTTGGCCACCGGCTACGAGCAGTACTTC
CDR3aa: CASSLATGYEQYF

abundance: .
d_gene: .
j_gene: TRBJ2-7
v_gene: TRBV2
CDR3nt: TGTGCCAGCACCCCGGAGACAGGATTCTACGAGCAGTACTTC
CDR3aa: CASTPETGFYEQYF

abundance: .
d_gene: .
j_gene: TRBJ2-3
v_gene: TRBV7-6
CDR3nt: TGTGCCAGCAGCTTGGAAAGGAGGAAGGAAGGTACGCAGTATTTT
CDR3aa: CASSLERRKEGTQYF

abundance: .
d_gene: .
j_gene: TRBJ2-1
v_gene: TRBV15
CDR3nt: TGTGCCACCAGCAGAGATCGGTCAGGGCCAGAAAATGAGCAGTTCTTC
CDR3aa: CATSRDRSGPENEQFF

abundance: .
d_gene: .
j_gene: TRBJ1-1
v_gene: TRBV28
CDR3nt: TGTGCCAGCAGTAGAGGGGGTGGGAACACTGAAGCTTTCTTT
CDR3aa: CASSRGGGNTEAFF

abundance: .
d_gene: .
j_gene: TRBJ2-6
v_gene: TRBV28
CDR3nt: TGTGCCAGCAGCCATTACCAGGGACAAACGATGCTGAGGTACTCTGGGGCCAACGTCCTGACTTTC
CDR3aa: CASSHYQGQTMLRYSGANVLTF

abundance: .
d_gene: TRBD2
j_gene: TRBJ2-3
v_gene: TRBV7-9
CDR3nt: TGTGCCAGCAGCATCACTAGCGGGTACACAGATACGCAGTATTTT
CDR3aa: CASSITSGYTDTQYF

abundance: .
d_gene: .
j_gene: TRBJ2-3
v_gene: TRBV25-1
CDR3nt: TGTGCCAGCAGTCGGGGTTTCGGCGATACGCAGTATTTT
CDR3aa: CASSRGFGDTQYF

abundance: .
d_gene: .
j_gene: TRBJ2-1
v_gene: TRBV27
CDR3nt: TGTGCCAGCAGTTTGAGGGTTGGCTCCTACAATGAGCAGTTCTTC
CDR3aa: CASSLRVGSYNEQFF

abundance: .
d_gene: .
j_gene: TRBJ1-5
v_gene: TRBV28
CDR3nt: TGTGCCAGCAGTTTATGGCAGGGGAATCAGCCCCAGCATTTT
CDR3aa: CASSLWQGNQPQHF

abundance: .
d_gene: .
j_gene: TRBJ1-5
v_gene: TRBV7-8
CDR3nt: TGTGCCAGCAGCTTCGGGGGGCAGCCCCAGCATTTT
CDR3aa: CASSFGGQPQHF

abundance: .
d_gene: .
j_gene: TRBJ1-3
v_gene: TRBV28
CDR3nt: TGTGCCAGCAGATCCGGGGGGCTCGCAGGCTCCCTTGGAAACACCATATATTTT
CDR3aa: CASRSGGLAGSLGNTIYF

abundance: .
d_gene: .
j_gene: TRBJ2-7
v_gene: TRBV7-2
CDR3nt: TGTGCCAGCAGCCTACCAGCGGACCTAGTCGACGAGCAGTACTTC
CDR3aa: CASSLPADLVDEQYF

abundance: .
d_gene: .
j_gene: TRBJ1-1
v_gene: TRBV5-4
CDR3nt: TGTGCCAGCAGCTCCCAGTTTACTGAAGCTTTCTTT
CDR3aa: CASSSQFTEAFF

abundance: .
d_gene: .
j_gene: TRBJ2-7
v_gene: TRBV10-2
CDR3nt: TGCGCCAGCAGTGACCCAGGGTACGAGCAGTACTTC
CDR3aa: CASSDPGYEQYF